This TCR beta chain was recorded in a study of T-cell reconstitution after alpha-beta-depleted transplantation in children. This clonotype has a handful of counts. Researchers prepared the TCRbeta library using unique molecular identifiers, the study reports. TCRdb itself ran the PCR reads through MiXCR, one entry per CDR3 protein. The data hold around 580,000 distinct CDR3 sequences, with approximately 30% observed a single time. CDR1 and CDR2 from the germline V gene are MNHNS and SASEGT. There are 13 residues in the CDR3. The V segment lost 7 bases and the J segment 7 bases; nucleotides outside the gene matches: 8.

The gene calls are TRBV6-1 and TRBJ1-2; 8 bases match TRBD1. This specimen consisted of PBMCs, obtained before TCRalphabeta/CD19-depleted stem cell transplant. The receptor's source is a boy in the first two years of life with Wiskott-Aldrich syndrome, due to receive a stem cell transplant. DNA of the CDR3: TGTGCCAGCAAGAGACAGGGGAGCGCTGGCTACACCTTC. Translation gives CASKRQGSAGYTF.